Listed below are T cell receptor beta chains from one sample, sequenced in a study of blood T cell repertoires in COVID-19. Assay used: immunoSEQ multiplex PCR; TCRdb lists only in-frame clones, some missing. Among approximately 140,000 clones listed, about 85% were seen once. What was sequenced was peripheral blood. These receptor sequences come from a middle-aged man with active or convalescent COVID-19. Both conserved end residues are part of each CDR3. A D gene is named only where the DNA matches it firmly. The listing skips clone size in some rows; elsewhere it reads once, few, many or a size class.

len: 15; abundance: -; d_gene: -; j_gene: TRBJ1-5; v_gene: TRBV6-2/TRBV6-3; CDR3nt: TGTGCCAGCAGTTATCGAGGAGACAGCAATCAGCCCCAGCATTTT; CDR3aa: CASSYRGDSNQPQHF
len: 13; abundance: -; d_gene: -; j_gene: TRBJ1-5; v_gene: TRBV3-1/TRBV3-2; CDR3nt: TGTGCCAGCAGCCAAGATGTAAATCAGCCCCAGCATTTT; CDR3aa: CASSQDVNQPQHF
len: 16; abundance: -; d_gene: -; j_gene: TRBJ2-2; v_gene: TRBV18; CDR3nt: TGTGCCAGCTCACCGGCTCTCAACCCGAACACCGGGGAGCTGTTTTTT; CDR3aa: CASSPALNPNTGELFF
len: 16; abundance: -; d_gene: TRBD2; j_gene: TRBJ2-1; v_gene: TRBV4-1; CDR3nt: TGCGCCAGCAGCCACACACTAGCGGGGGCCAACAATGAGCAGTTCTTC; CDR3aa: CASSHTLAGANNEQFF
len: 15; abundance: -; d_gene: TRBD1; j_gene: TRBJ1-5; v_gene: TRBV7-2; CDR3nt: TGTGCCAGCAGCTTAGGGGACAGCCCCAATCAGCCCCAGCATTTT; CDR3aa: CASSLGDSPNQPQHF
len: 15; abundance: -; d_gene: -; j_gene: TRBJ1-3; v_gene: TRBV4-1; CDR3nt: TGCGCCAGCAGCCAAGCGAGCATCTCTGGAAACACCATATATTTT; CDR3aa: CASSQASISGNTIYF
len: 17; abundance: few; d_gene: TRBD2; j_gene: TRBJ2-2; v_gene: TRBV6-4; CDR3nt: TGTGCCAGCAGTCCCTCTAGCGGGGGCTTTAACACCGGGGAGCTGTTTTTT; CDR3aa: CASSPSSGGFNTGELFF
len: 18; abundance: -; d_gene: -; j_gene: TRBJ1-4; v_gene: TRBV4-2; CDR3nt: TGTGCCAGCAGCCAACCGATGGCGACTCGAGCAACTAATGAAAAACTGTTTTTT; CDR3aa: CASSQPMATRATNEKLFF
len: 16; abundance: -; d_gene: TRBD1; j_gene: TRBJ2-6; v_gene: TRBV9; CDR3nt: TGTGCCAGCTGCCGGGACAGGGGCTCTGGGGCCAACGTCCTGACTTTC; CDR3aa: CASCRDRGSGANVLTF
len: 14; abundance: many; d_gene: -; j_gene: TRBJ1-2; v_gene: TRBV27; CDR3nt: TGTGCCAGCAGTTTAAGGGGCTTTGGCTATGGCTACACCTTC; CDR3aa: CASSLRGFGYGYTF
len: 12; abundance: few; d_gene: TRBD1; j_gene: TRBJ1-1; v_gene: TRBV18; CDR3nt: TGTGCCAGCTCACCCAGGGACAGTAAAGCTTTCTTT; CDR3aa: CASSPRDSKAFF
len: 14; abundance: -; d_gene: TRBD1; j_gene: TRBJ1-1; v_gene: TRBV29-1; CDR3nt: TGCAGCGTTGAAGACCGGGACAGGGACACTGAAGCTTTCTTT; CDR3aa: CSVEDRDRDTEAFF
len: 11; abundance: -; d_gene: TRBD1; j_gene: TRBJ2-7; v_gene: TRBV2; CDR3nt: TGTGCCAGCAGGCAGGGGGACGAGCAGTACTTC; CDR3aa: CASRQGDEQYF
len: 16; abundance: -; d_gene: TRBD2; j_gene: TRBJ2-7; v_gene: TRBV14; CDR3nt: TGTGCCAGCAGCCAAGATGTTGCGGGGGGGCGATACGAGCAGTACTTC; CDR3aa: CASSQDVAGGRYEQYF
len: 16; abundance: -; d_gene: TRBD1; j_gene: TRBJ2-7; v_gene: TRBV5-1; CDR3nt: TGCGCCAGCAGCAACCGGGACAGGGGGCTTTATAGCGAGCAGTACTTC; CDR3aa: CASSNRDRGLYSEQYF
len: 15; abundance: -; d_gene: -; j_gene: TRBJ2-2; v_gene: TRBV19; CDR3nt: TGTGCCAGTAGTCAGCCAGGACACGACACCGGGGAGCTGTTTTTT; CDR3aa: CASSQPGHDTGELFF
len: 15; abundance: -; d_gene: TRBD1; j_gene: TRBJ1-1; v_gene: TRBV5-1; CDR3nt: TGCGCCAGCAGCTCGGGACAGGGAGTAGCCACTGAAGCTTTCTTT; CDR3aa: CASSSGQGVATEAFF
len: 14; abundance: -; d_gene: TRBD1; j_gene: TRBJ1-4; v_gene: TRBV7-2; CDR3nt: TGTGCCAGCAGCTTACAGGGGGCGAGCGAAAAACTGTTTTTT; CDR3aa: CASSLQGASEKLFF
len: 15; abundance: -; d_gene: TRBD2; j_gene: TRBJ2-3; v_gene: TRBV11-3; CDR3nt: TGTGCCAGCAGCTCCTCTAGCGGTTCGATGTATACGCAGTATTTT; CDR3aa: CASSSSSGSMYTQYF
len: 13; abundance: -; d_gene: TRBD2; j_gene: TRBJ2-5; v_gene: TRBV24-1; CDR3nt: TGTGCCACCAGCCGGGGGGGCCAAGAGACCCAGTACTTC; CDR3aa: CATSRGGQETQYF
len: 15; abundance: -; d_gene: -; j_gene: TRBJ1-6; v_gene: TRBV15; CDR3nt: TGTGCCACCAGCAGAGCAGGGTATAAGAATTCACCCCTCCACTTT; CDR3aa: CATSRAGYKNSPLHF
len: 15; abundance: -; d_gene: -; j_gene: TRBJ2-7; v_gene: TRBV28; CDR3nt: TGTGCCAGCAGTTTAGGTGTTGCAGAAGCCTACGAGCAGTACTTC; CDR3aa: CASSLGVAEAYEQYF
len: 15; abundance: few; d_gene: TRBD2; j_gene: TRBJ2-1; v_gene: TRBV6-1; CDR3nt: TGTGCCAGCAGTGAACTAGCGGGGGGGTACAATGAGCAGTTCTTC; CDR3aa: CASSELAGGYNEQFF
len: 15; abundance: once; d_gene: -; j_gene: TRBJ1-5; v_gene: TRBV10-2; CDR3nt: TGCGCCAGCAGAAAGGAGCCAGGGAGCAATCAGCCCCAGCATTTT; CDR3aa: CASRKEPGSNQPQHF
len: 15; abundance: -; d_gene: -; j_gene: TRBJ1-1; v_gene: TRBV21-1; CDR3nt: TGTGCCAGCAAGGGGGGACTACAGGGGAACACTGAAGCTTTCTTT; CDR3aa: CASKGGLQGNTEAFF
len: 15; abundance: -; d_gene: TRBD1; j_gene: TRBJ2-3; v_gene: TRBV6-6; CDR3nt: TGTGCCAGCAGTTCGCGGACAGGGCAGGGCAATACGCAGTATTTT; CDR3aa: CASSSRTGQGNTQYF
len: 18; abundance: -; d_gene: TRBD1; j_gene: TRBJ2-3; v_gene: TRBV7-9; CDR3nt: TGTGCCAGACGATCCCGGGACAGATCACTTACGGATTCAGATACGCAGTATTTT; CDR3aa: CARRSRDRSLTDSDTQYF
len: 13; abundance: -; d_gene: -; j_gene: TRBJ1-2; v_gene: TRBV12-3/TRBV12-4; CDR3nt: TGTGCCAGCAGTACAATCATCAGGGGTGGCTACACCTTC; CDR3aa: CASSTIIRGGYTF
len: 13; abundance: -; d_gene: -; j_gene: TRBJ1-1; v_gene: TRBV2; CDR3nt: TGTGCCAGCACCGGACAGAGCTACACTGAAGCTTTCTTT; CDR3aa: CASTGQSYTEAFF
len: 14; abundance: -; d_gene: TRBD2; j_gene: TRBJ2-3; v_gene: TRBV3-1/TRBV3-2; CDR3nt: TGTGCCAGCAGCCCCTCGGGAGGGCGGGATACGCAGTATTTT; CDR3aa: CASSPSGGRDTQYF
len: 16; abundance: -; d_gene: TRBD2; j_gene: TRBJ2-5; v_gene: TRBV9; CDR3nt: TGTGCCAGCAGCGTAGGGACTAGCGGGGGGGGAGAGACCCAGTACTTC; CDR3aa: CASSVGTSGGGETQYF
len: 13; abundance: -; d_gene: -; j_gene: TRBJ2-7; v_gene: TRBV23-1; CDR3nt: TGCGCCAGCAGCCTGGGGACATTGTACGAGCAGTACTTC; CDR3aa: CASSLGTLYEQYF